This passage covers 11 T cell receptor beta chains from one sample sequenced in a study of blood T cell repertoires in COVID-19. Measured with immunoSEQ multiplex PCR; TCRdb has only the in-frame clones, and not every one. The sample yields tens of thousands of clones, under 85% seen once. The specimen sequenced was peripheral blood. These receptors were obtained from a man in his 60s with COVID-19, enrolled during active disease.

The CDR3 nucleotides read TGTGCCAGCAGCTCTCGGACTAGCGGGAGTCGGAACGAGCAGTACTTC. Residues: CASSSRTSGSRNEQYF. The chain links TRBV25-1 to TRBJ2-7, with TRBD2 matching 13 bases. The germline V gene encodes CDR1 MGHDK and CDR2 SYGVNS. V was pared by 6 bases and J by 5 bases, with 10 bases of the junction left unmatched. The CDR3 extends over 16 amino acids.

V usage is TRBV6-2 or TRBV6-3 and J usage is TRBJ1-2; 9 bases agree with TRBD1. The CDR3 sequence is 19 residues long. The V gene's germline CDR1 is MNHEY and CDR2 SVGEGT. V was clipped by 2 bases and J by 4 bases; unmatched bases: 17. CDR3 bases: TGTGCCAGCAGTTACCCAACCGGGACAGGGCAAGTTCTTTCCTATGGCTACACCTTC. Translated: CASSYPTGTGQVLSYGYTF.

The chain combines TRBV6-6 with TRBJ1-1; D uncertain. Germline loops: CDR1 MNHNY, CDR2 SVGAGI (reference sequence). The CDR3 runs to 14 residues. Trimming removed 5 bases at V and 0 bases at J, with 10 bases between. This CDR3 is CASSPYSLNTEAFF. CDR3 nucleotide sequence: TGTGCCAGCAGTCCCTATAGTTTGAACACTGAAGCTTTCTTT.

The CDR3 loop reads CASSPGTSFGETQYF. The CDR3 DNA reads TGTGCCAGCAGCCCAGGGACTAGCTTTGGGGAGACCCAGTACTTC. The rearrangement uses TRBV7-2 and TRBJ2-5, with 9 bases fitting TRBD2. The CDR3 has 15 amino acids. Trimming removed 5 bases from V and 5 bases from J; junction bases left unmatched: 9. From germline, CDR1 is SGHTA and CDR2 FQGNSA. Variable domain in full (rest from reference TRBV7-2 and TRBJ2-5): GAGVSQSPSNKVTEKGKDVELRCDPISGHTALYWYRQSLGQGLEFLIYFQGNSAPDKSGLPSDRFSAERTGGSVSTLTIQRTQQEDSAVYLCASSPGTSFGETQYFGPGTRLLVL.

The chain uses TRBV7-2 and TRBJ1-2; 8 nucleotides align to TRBD1. CDR3 length equals 13 residues. The J segment lost 8 bases and the V segment lost 4 bases, leaving 6 bases of the junction unmatched. Germline assignment: CDR1 SGHTA and CDR2 FQGNSA. CDR3 nucleotides: TGTGCCAGCAGCTCTCAGGGGGCTGGGGGCTACACCTTC. Protein: CASSSQGAGGYTF.

The chain uses TRBV18 and TRBJ1-2; TRBD1 is a possible D gene (6 bases). The CDR3 is 15 amino acids. V dropped 2 bases and J dropped 8 bases, with 18 bases sitting between them. Germline V CDR1 and CDR2: KGHSH, LQKENI. The CDR3 region has the DNA TGTGCCAGCTCACCATCAGGACAGCGGATGGAGGGCTACACCTTC. Its protein product is CASSPSGQRMEGYTF.

J is TRBJ2-1 and V is TRBV10-3; TRBD2 matches 7 bases. Losses at the gene ends were 4 bases for V and 8 bases for J; bases not matched to a gene: 2. Germline V lookup: CDR1 ENHRY, CDR2 SYGVKD. The CDR3 consists of 12 residues. Here the CDR3 reads CAISGTSDEQFF. CDR3 DNA: TGTGCCATCAGTGGGACTAGTGATGAGCAGTTCTTC.

The gene calls are TRBV3-1 (or the pseudogene TRBV3-2) and TRBJ1-5, with TRBD1 identical over 7 bases. The CDR3 consists of 15 residues. With V trimmed by 0 bases and J by 7 bases, 6 bases remained unmatched. Germline CDR1 and CDR2: LGHDT and YNNKEL (reference sequence). The CDR3 is CASSQDLRGLQPQHF. For the CDR3, the DNA is TGTGCCAGCAGCCAAGATTTGAGGGGGCTGCAGCCCCAGCATTTT.

This clone has only one observation. V gene TRBV2 combines with J gene TRBJ2-3, with D possibly matching TRBD1 (6 bases). Germline CDR1 and CDR2: SNHLY and FYNNEI. The CDR3 is 15 residues long. Trimming shortened V by 7 bases and J by 2 bases, and 16 bases separated the two germline ends. The CDR3 coding sequence is TGTGCCAGCAAGGTTCGAGGGGGAATCACAGATACGCAGTATTTT. Amino acid sequence: CASKVRGGITDTQYF.

The chain couples TRBV19 to TRBJ2-5, with 9 positions matching TRBD1. Germline V gene sequence: CDR1 LNHDA, CDR2 SQIVND (reference sequence). The CDR3 length is 14 residues. Losses at the gene ends were 5 bases for V and 4 bases for J; bases not matched to a gene: 5. CDR3 bases: TGTGCCAGTAGTTACAGGGGGCGCCCAGAGACCCAGTACTTC. Its translation: CASSYRGRPETQYF.

This clone was counted a few times. The chain employs TRBV7-9 and TRBJ2-2, with a possible D match to TRBD1 (5 bases). Germline V gives CDR1 SEHNR, CDR2 FQNEAQ (reference sequence). V was cut by 5 bases and J by 6 bases, with 13 bases left in between. CDR3 size: 14 residues. The CDR3 DNA reads as TGTGCCAGCAGCCCCCAGGGTACCGCCGGGGAGCTGTTTTTT. It encodes CASSPQGTAGELFF.